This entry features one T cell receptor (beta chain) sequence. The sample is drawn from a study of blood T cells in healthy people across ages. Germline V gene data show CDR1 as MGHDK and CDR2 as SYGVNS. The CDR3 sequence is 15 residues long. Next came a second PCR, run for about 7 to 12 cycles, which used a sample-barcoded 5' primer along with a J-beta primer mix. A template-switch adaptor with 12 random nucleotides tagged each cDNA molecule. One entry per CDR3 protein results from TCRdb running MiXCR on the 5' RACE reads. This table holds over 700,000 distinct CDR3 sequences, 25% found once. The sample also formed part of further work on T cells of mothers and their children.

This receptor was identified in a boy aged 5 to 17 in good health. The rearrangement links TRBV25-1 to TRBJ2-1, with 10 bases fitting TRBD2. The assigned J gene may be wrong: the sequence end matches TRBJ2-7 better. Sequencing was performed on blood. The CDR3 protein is CASSEWTSGDNEQYF. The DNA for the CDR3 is TGTGCCAGCAGTGAATGGACTAGCGGTGACAATGAGCAGTACTTC.